A single sample is the source of the 5 T cell receptor beta chains below, sequenced in a study of T cells after yellow fever vaccination. TCRdb ran MiXCR on the 5' RACE reads and lists one entry per CDR3 protein. The profile covers around 250,000 distinct CDR3 sequences, with less than 8.5% appearing a single time and approximately 0.87% taken by the ten largest. The specimen was CD4+ T cells sorted from PBMCs, collected 15 days after the yellow fever booster vaccination. The receptor source for this set is a man aged 25 to 40 who received the YFV17D yellow fever vaccine.

This clonotype occurred a few times. V gene TRBV28 combines with J gene TRBJ2-5, with 9 bases identical to TRBD1. The CDR3 has 15 residues. The germline gives CDR1 MDHEN, CDR2 SYDVKM. V shed 6 bases and J 5 bases; nucleotides not matched to a gene: 10. CDR3 in DNA: TGTGCCAGCAGGAGGGGGACAGGGCTGGTCGAGACCCAGTACTTC. Amino acid sequence: CASRRGTGLVETQYF.

This clonotype was seen more than once but under ten times. This chain connects TRBV28 to TRBJ2-4; TRBD2 might be the D (6 bases). Trimming pared 5 bases from V and 2 bases from J, leaving 10 bases between. Germline CDR1 and CDR2: MDHEN and SYDVKM. The CDR3 length is 14 residues. CDR3 bases: TGTGCCAGCAGTCCGGGGAGGCCCAAAAACATTCAGTACTTC. Translation: CASSPGRPKNIQYF.

This clonotype has only a few counts. The chain combines TRBV25-1 with TRBJ2-3, with no clear D. This CDR3 contains 13 residues. Germline V gene lookup returns CDR1 MGHDK and CDR2 SYGVNS. With 8 bases removed from V and 2 bases from J, the gap between germline ends came to 11 bases. CDR3 sequence reads: CASSPGHTDTQYF. DNA for the CDR3: TGTGCCAGCTCCCCGGGCCACACAGATACGCAGTATTTT.

This clonotype came up many times. V and J are TRBV11-2 and TRBJ2-1; D is possibly TRBD1 (5 bases). V dropped 3 bases and J dropped 8 bases, with 26 bases sitting between them. CDR3 size: 18 residues. Looked up from germline, CDR1 is SGHAT and CDR2 is FQNNGV. CDR3 in amino acids: CASSFQIGQRLDGYEQFF. The CDR3 bases are TGTGCCAGCAGCTTCCAGATAGGACAACGACTGGATGGGTATGAGCAGTTCTTC. The entire variable domain, with the rest obtained from reference TRBV11-2 and TRBJ2-1, is as follows: EAGVAQSPRYKIIEKRQSVAFWCNPISGHATLYWYQQILGQGPKLLIQFQNNGVVDDSQLPKDRFSAERLKGVDSTLKIQPAKLEDSAVYLCASSFQIGQRLDGYEQFFGPGTRLTVL.

This clonotype has a handful of counts. The gene calls are TRBV3-1 and TRBJ2-1; a possible D gene is TRBD2 (7 bases). CDR1 LGHDT and CDR2 YNNKEL come from the germline V gene (reference sequence). The CDR3 runs 20 residues. V was clipped by 1 base and J by 0 bases, with 22 bases between them. The CDR3 sequence: CASSQAGGSGMTGSYNEQFF. CDR3 nucleotides: TGTGCCAGCAGCCAAGCTGGGGGCAGCGGGATGACGGGCTCCTACAATGAGCAGTTCTTC.